The 2 T cell receptor beta chains listed next were all sequenced from one sample in a study of Graves' ophthalmopathy and Graves' hyperthyroidism. For repertoire sequencing, the TCR beta CDR3 regions were amplified from RNA transcripts. A first-round RT-PCR used HTBI primers, followed by a second-round multiplex PCR. MiXCR, run by TCRdb on the multiplex PCR reads, gives a single entry per CDR3 protein. The sample lists around 43,000 distinct CDR3 sequences, about 51% occurring once. The sample was peripheral blood. The receptor set was obtained from an adult man with Graves' ophthalmopathy.

This clonotype was seen at least ten times. The chain carries TRBV5-5 and TRBJ2-2, with D perhaps matching TRBD1 or TRBD2 (7 bases each). Trimming removed 4 bases at V and 5 bases at J, with 18 bases between. The CDR3 extends over 16 amino acids. Germline values: CDR1 SGHKS, CDR2 YYEKEE (reference sequence). The CDR3 region has the DNA TGTGCCAGCAGCATGGGGGGAGGGGGCCCTACCGGGGAGCTGTTTTTT. Translation gives CASSMGGGGPTGELFF.

This clonotype was recorded many times. The J gene is TRBJ2-3, the V gene TRBV5-4, with 13 bases matching TRBD2. The CDR3 is made up of 16 amino acids. V lost 1 base and J lost 3; bases outside the gene matches: 2. Germline V gene lookup returns CDR1 SGHNT and CDR2 YYREEE (reference sequence). The CDR3 here is CASSLPGLAGTDTQYF. CDR3 DNA: TGTGCCAGCAGCTTGCCGGGACTAGCGGGGACAGATACGCAGTATTTT.